These 28 T cell receptor beta chains were sequenced from one sample in a study. TCRdb itself ran the 5' RACE reads through MiXCR, one entry per CDR3 protein. The table records some 44,000 distinct CDR3 sequences, approximately 30% of them present only once. The sample was tumor-infiltrating memory CD4+ T cells sorted from the breast tumor. As for subset: memory CD4+ T cells, CD4+CD45RO+CD25-. Receptor source: a female donor with breast cancer.

V and J are TRBV20-1 and TRBJ2-3, with 9 bases lining up with TRBD2. Germline V gives CDR1 DFQATT, CDR2 SNEGSKA (reference sequence). This CDR3 contains 16 residues. The V gene end was trimmed by 0 bases and the J gene end by 4 bases; junction bases not matched to a gene: 8. The CDR3 nucleotides are TGCAGTGCTAGAGAGAGCGGCGGGGGGGCCTCAGATACGCAGTATTTT. Protein product: CSARESGGGASDTQYF.

The rearrangement joins TRBV12-3 or TRBV12-4 to TRBJ1-4; 7 positions match TRBD1. This CDR3 comprises 15 residues. V shed 3 bases and J 4 bases; nucleotides not matched to a gene: 5. The CDR3 DNA follows: TGTGCCAGCAGTTTCACCGGGACAGATAATGAAAAACTGTTTTTT. It codes for CASSFTGTDNEKLFF.

This clonotype is medium-sized. The chain links TRBV10-3 to TRBJ2-7, with 9 bases aligning to TRBD2. V lost 5 bases to trimming and J lost 6 bases; unmatched junction nucleotides: 2. Germline-derived CDR1 and CDR2 are ENHRY and SYGVKD. The CDR3 runs 12 residues. The CDR3 DNA is TGTGCCATCAGTCGGACTAGCGCCGAGCAGTACTTC. This codes for CAISRTSAEQYF.

This clonotype has only a few counts. This chain links TRBV15 with TRBJ1-2; D is possibly TRBD1 (6 bases). Looked up from germline, CDR1 is LNHNV and CDR2 is YYDKDF (reference sequence). This CDR3 comprises 15 residues. V lost 3 bases and J lost 4, with 15 bases in between. CDR3 region: CATSRTLNRAYGYTF. The CDR3 DNA reads as TGTGCCACCAGCAGGACCCTAAACAGGGCCTATGGCTACACCTTC.

This clonotype was counted between two and nine times. J is TRBJ2-7 and V is TRBV7-2, with 7 nucleotides matching TRBD1. This CDR3 spans 13 amino acids. The V and J ends lost 2 bases and 7 bases, in that order; junction bases with no gene match: 5. Germline lookup yields CDR1 SGHTA and CDR2 FQGNSA. The CDR3 here is CASSLKGAIEQYF. The CDR3 DNA sequence: TGTGCCAGCAGCTTAAAGGGGGCCATAGAGCAGTACTTC. Variable domain in full (rest from reference TRBV7-2 and TRBJ2-7): GAGVSQSPSNKVTEKGKDVELRCDPISGHTALYWYRQSLGQGLEFLIYFQGNSAPDKSGLPSDRFSAERTGGSVSTLTIQRTQQEDSAVYLCASSLKGAIEQYFGPGTRLTVT.

This chain uses TRBV7-2 with TRBJ1-6; D not resolved. Trimming cost V 2 bases and J 10 bases, with 15 bases left between them. The CDR3 totals 15 residues. The V gene's germline CDR1 is SGHTA and CDR2 FQGNSA. This CDR3 is CASSLIPRGNSPLHF. The DNA of the CDR3 is TGTGCCAGCAGCTTAATTCCCCGTGGGAACTCACCCCTCCACTTT. The complete variable domain, with remaining parts taken from reference TRBV7-2 and TRBJ1-6, reads GAGVSQSPSNKVTEKGKDVELRCDPISGHTALYWYRQSLGQGLEFLIYFQGNSAPDKSGLPSDRFSAERTGGSVSTLTIQRTQQEDSAVYLCASSLIPRGNSPLHFGNGTRLTVT.

A few counts support this clonotype. J is TRBJ2-5 and V is TRBV11-3, with D perhaps TRBD1 (5 bases). From germline, CDR1 is SGHNT and CDR2 YENEEA. Trimming shortened V by 5 bases and J by 7 bases, and 14 bases separated the two germline ends. This CDR3 is 13 amino acids long. In DNA form, the CDR3 reads TGTGCCAGCAGCCCAGACCAGGGTGGGACCCAGTACTTC. Amino acid sequence: CASSPDQGGTQYF. The full variable domain, completed using reference TRBV11-3 and TRBJ2-5, is EAGVVQSPRYKIIEKKQPVAFWCNPISGHNTLYWYLQNLGQGPELLIRYENEEAVDDSQLPKDRFSAERLKGVDSTLKIQPAELGDSAVYLCASSPDQGGTQYFGPGTRLLVL.

V gene TRBV7-9 combines with J gene TRBJ1-1, with 8 bases matching TRBD1. This CDR3 is 16 amino acids long. Germline V gene sequence: CDR1 SEHNR, CDR2 FQNEAQ (reference sequence). V dropped 4 bases and J dropped 0; count of bases not matched to a gene: 7. The CDR3 nucleotides read TGTGCCAGCAGCTACACCGGACAGGGTATGAACACTGAAGCTTTCTTT. Translated: CASSYTGQGMNTEAFF.

This clonotype was found many times. V usage is TRBV30 and J usage is TRBJ1-1; no clear D gene. The V and J ends lost 0 bases and 10 bases respectively, with 15 bases between them. This CDR3 is built from 13 residues. Germline V CDR1 and CDR2: GTSNPN, SVGIG (reference sequence). The CDR3 loop reads CAWSVRVAWGAFF. The CDR3 nucleotides read TGTGCCTGGAGTGTACGAGTCGCCTGGGGAGCTTTCTTT.

The table lists this clonotype with a few counts. The chain uses TRBV7-8 and TRBJ1-5; possibly TRBD1 for D (5 bases). The CDR3 sequence is 15 residues long. The germline gives CDR1 SGHVS, CDR2 FQNEAQ. Trimming took 4 bases from V and 0 from J, leaving 10 bases between them. The CDR3 nucleotides are TGTGCCAGCAGCTCGGGACCATATAGCAATCAGCCCCAGCATTTT. Protein product: CASSSGPYSNQPQHF.

About this clonotype itself: Germline and junction disagree at one end, which may indicate a read error. V gene TRBV7-2 combines with J gene TRBJ2-7; D may be TRBD1 (5 bases). The germline V gene has CDR1 SGHTA and CDR2 FQGNSA. This CDR3 contains 14 residues. CDR3 in amino acids: CASSLGGANYEQHF. The DNA of the CDR3 is TGTGCCAGCAGCTTGGGTGGGGCTAATTACGAGCAGCACTTC.

This clonotype has more than one count but fewer than ten. This sequence joins TRBV5-6 and TRBJ2-2; 9 bases are shared with TRBD1. The germline CDR1 and CDR2 sequences are SGHDT and YYEEEE. The V and J ends lost 6 bases and 6 bases, in that order; junction bases with no gene match: 15. This CDR3 has 17 amino acids. CDR3 nucleotides: TGTGCCAGCACCCCTGGGGTCGGGACAGGGACCCCCGGGGAGCTGTTTTTT. Translated, it gives CASTPGVGTGTPGELFF.

This clonotype showed up just a few times. The CDR3 protein is CATRDTDTDTQYF. CDR3 in DNA: TGTGCCACCAGGGACACCGACACAGATACGCAGTATTTT. The chain carries TRBV10-3 and TRBJ2-3; possible D gene TRBD1, 6 bases. Trimming removed 10 bases at V and 2 bases at J, with 13 bases between. Germline V gene data show CDR1 as ENHRY and CDR2 as SYGVKD. The CDR3 has 13 amino acids.

This chain links TRBV27 with TRBJ2-1; D unresolved. Trimming stripped 8 bases from V and 3 bases from J, with 5 bases between. The CDR3 is made up of 11 amino acids. Germline assignment: CDR1 MNHEY and CDR2 SMNVEV (reference sequence). The CDR3 protein is CASWNYNEQFF. CDR3 nucleotide sequence: TGTGCCAGCTGGAACTACAATGAGCAGTTCTTC.

This sequence joins TRBV7-3 and TRBJ2-2; TRBD2 matches 7 bases. Germline values: CDR1 SGHTA, CDR2 FQGTGA. V lost 5 bases and J lost 7; bases outside the gene matches: 13. This CDR3 is 16 amino acids long. The CDR3 nucleotides are TGTGCCAGCAGCCCCGCCGGGGGGAGCATTAACGGGGAGCTGTTTTTT. Protein product: CASSPAGGSINGELFF.

This clonotype has more than one count but fewer than ten. The V and J genes are TRBV27 and TRBJ2-2, with TRBD2 identical over 12 bases. The CDR3 has 18 residues. V gave up 5 bases and J gave up 4 bases; unmatched junction bases: 11. In germline, CDR1 is MNHEY, CDR2 SMNVEV (reference sequence). CDR3 nucleotides: TGTGCCAGCAGTATGAGGACTAGCGGGGCCCGGGGCACCGGGGAGCTGTTTTTT. Protein sequence: CASSMRTSGARGTGELFF.

The rearrangement uses TRBV7-3 and TRBJ1-1, with unresolved D. Germline-derived CDR1 and CDR2 are SGHTA and FQGTGA. The V end was cut by 3 bases, the J end by 0 bases, with 5 bases between. This CDR3 is built from 13 residues. CDR3 DNA sequence: TGTGCCAGCAGCTTCACAGTGAACACTGAAGCTTTCTTT. It yields the protein CASSFTVNTEAFF.

On this clonotype itself: This clone may be a read error of a much larger clone one base away. The chain couples TRBV9 to TRBJ2-7; D ambiguous. CDR3 size: 10 residues. Germline V gives CDR1 SGDLS, CDR2 YYNGEE. The CDR3 here is CASSPRTLPF. For the CDR3, the DNA is TGTGCCAGCAGCCCCCGTACGCTACCCTTC.

This clonotype was counted a few times. The V gene is TRBV20-1, the J gene TRBJ2-3, with D unresolved. Germline assignment: CDR1 DFQATT and CDR2 SNEGSKA (reference sequence). The V end lost 6 bases, the J end lost 6 bases, and 13 bases lay between the germline ends. The CDR3 runs 12 residues. CDR3 DNA sequence: TGCAGTGCCACGCGAGGTGGTGATACGCAGTATTTT. Protein: CSATRGGDTQYF.

The chain carries TRBV6-5 and TRBJ1-5, with 8 bases matching TRBD1. Germline lookup yields CDR1 MNHEY and CDR2 SVGAGI. V shed 4 bases and J 2 bases; nucleotides not matched to a gene: 4. This CDR3 has 15 residues. This CDR3 is CASSFGQGGNQPQHF. CDR3 bases: TGTGCCAGCAGTTTCGGACAGGGAGGCAATCAGCCCCAGCATTTT.

This clonotype has a handful of counts. V and J are TRBV7-9 and TRBJ2-2; no firm D call. CDR1 is SEHNR and CDR2 is FQNEAQ in the germline V gene (reference sequence). V lost 5 bases and J 7 bases, leaving 8 bases between the germline ends. This CDR3 contains 12 residues. The CDR3 spells CASSRRGGELFF. The CDR3 DNA reads TGTGCCAGCAGCCGGCGAGGCGGGGAGCTGTTTTTT.

A note on this clonotype: A read error may be the cause here, since a much bigger clone is one base away. This chain links TRBV5-1 with TRBJ2-7; 9 nucleotides line up with TRBD2. This CDR3 has 15 residues. Germline values: CDR1 SGHRS, CDR2 YFSETQ. CDR3 sequence (DNA): TGCGCCAGCAGCTTGGCTTTAGCGGGGGCCTACGTGCAGTACTTC. Its translation: CASSLALAGAYVQYF.

V and J are TRBV20-1 and TRBJ2-1; 7 bases agree with TRBD1. This CDR3 region has 14 residues. V was pared by 4 bases and J by 8 bases, with 11 bases of the junction left unmatched. In germline, CDR1 is DFQATT, CDR2 SNEGSKA (reference sequence). CDR3 nucleotides: TGCAGTGCTACGGCAGGGGGAGTCGACGATGAGCAGTTCTTC. It is translated as CSATAGGVDDEQFF.

The V call is TRBV20-1, the J call TRBJ1-6, with 7 bases aligning to TRBD1. CDR3 length: 14 amino acids. Germline trimming cut 6 bases from V and 11 bases from J; bases unmatched to any gene: 13. The germline gives CDR1 DFQATT, CDR2 SNEGSKA (reference sequence). CDR3: CSARTGQKSTPLHF. In DNA, the CDR3 is TGCAGTGCCAGGACGGGACAGAAATCCACACCCCTCCACTTT.

The chain combines TRBV4-2 with TRBJ2-3; possible D gene TRBD2, 6 bases. This CDR3 spans 12 amino acids. Trimming took off 4 bases at V and 5 bases at J, with 7 bases between the two ends. Germline V gene sequence: CDR1 LGHNA, CDR2 YNFKEQ. CDR3 protein: CASSPGVDTQYF. Written as DNA, the CDR3 is TGTGCCAGCAGCCCGGGGGTAGATACGCAGTATTTT.

This clonotype was seen only a few times. The chain combines TRBV20-1 with TRBJ2-1; 8 nucleotides align to TRBD2. This CDR3 comprises 13 residues. Germline values: CDR1 DFQATT, CDR2 SNEGSKA (reference sequence). Trimming removed 5 bases from V and 4 bases from J; junction bases left unmatched: 4. Here the CDR3 reads CSAGASGYNEQFF. The CDR3 region has the DNA TGCAGTGCTGGGGCTAGCGGGTACAATGAGCAGTTCTTC.

The rearrangement uses TRBV27 and TRBJ2-7; TRBD2 matches at 7 bases. This CDR3 comprises 13 residues. Unmatched junction bases numbered 3, after V lost 2 bases and J lost 5 bases. CDR1 and CDR2 (germline): MNHEY, SMNVEV (reference sequence). In DNA form, the CDR3 reads TGTGCCAGCAGTTTACAGGGAGGGGACGAGCAGTACTTC. This codes for CASSLQGGDEQYF.

The CDR3 is CASRGRLADYNEQFF. The CDR3 nucleotides read TGTGCCAGCCGCGGTCGACTAGCAGACTACAATGAGCAGTTCTTC. The chain employs TRBV9 and TRBJ2-1; 7 bases map to TRBD2. The CDR3 covers 15 residues. With V trimmed by 7 bases and J by 3 bases, 10 bases remained unmatched. CDR1 is SGDLS, CDR2 YYNGEE, per germline.